This TCR beta chain was found in a study of blood T cell repertoires in COVID-19. Looking at the study overall: Whether acute or convalescent, the COVID-19 samples came from the United States, Italy and Spain. The analysed material was cDNA or gDNA that came from T cells, B-cell-depleted T cells, or PBMCs.

Original processing methods: Estimation of nucleated cell counts was performed using reference gene primer amplification. Generated by immunoSEQ multiplex PCR, the TCRdb table keeps only in-frame clones and is missing some. V and J calls and clone size are copied from that table; D and trimming were computed from the DNA. The sample holds about 26,000 clones; 92% are singletons and the top ten take 2.5% to 3.5%. Germline V gene lookup returns CDR1 PRHDT and CDR2 FYEKMQ (reference sequence). V shed 4 bases, J shed 2 bases, and the junction held 9 bases outside the gene matches. The CDR3 consists of 19 residues.

Specimen: peripheral blood. This chain links TRBV13 with TRBJ2-3; 16 nucleotides match TRBD2. The clonotype originates from a human donor in a cohort sampled during active COVID-19. The CDR3 region has the DNA TGTGCCAGCAGCTCAACCGGGACTAGCGGGGGGGCTTTCACAGATACGCAGTATTTT. Encoded protein: CASSSTGTSGGAFTDTQYF.